The clone carrying this TCR beta chain was observed once. Its target is not known. The PCR ran on 60 Vbeta and 13 Jbeta primers. Assay used: immunoSEQ multiplex PCR; TCRdb lists only in-frame clones, some missing. The sample has approximately 200,000 clones; approximately 85% are singletons. From germline, CDR1 is MNHNY and CDR2 SVGAGI (reference sequence). This CDR3 comprises 11 residues. Trimming stripped 6 bases from V and 1 base from J, with 3 bases between. This entry belongs to a study of cytomegalovirus exposure and HLA in healthy donors. Study-level points and caveats: An assumption of roughly uniform sequencing depth across donors underlay the presence/absence analyses.

Each donor was nominally healthy when sampled (though unrecorded immune exposures were likely). The clonotype comes from a woman between 50 and 59 years old in good health and CMV-seronegative. The chain joins TRBV6-6 to TRBJ1-1; no firm D call. Sequencing was performed on PBMCs. DNA for the CDR3: TGTGCCAGCAGCAAGAACACTGAAGCTTTCTTT. It is translated as CASSKNTEAFF.